Shown below are 22 T cell receptor beta chains from a single sample sequenced in a study of molecular identifiers for immune sequencing clone quantification. MiXCR, run by TCRdb on the PCR reads, gives a single entry per CDR3 protein. The sample lists fewer than 350,000 distinct CDR3 sequences, roughly a quarter occurring once. The sequenced sample consisted of naive CD8+ T cells from blood, with Jurkat cell RNA spiked in. Noted subset: FACS-sorted CD8+CD4-CCR7+CD45RA+ naive T cells. The source is a human donor in good health. Some libraries in this study had Jurkat cell RNA spiked in.

Comment on this clonotype: A much larger clone lies one base from this, so it may be a read error. The rearrangement links TRBV2 to TRBJ2-7; the D gene is possibly TRBD2 (6 bases). CDR3 length: 15 residues. Germline CDR1 SNHLY, CDR2 FYNNEI. CDR3 sequence: CANSEFGGGWYEQYF. CDR3 coding DNA: TGTGCCAACAGTGAATTCGGGGGAGGCTGGTACGAGCAGTACTTC.

The chain employs TRBV20-1 and TRBJ2-7; 8 bases agree with TRBD1. CDR3 length: 12 amino acids. J gave up 6 bases and V 3 bases, and 4 bases lay outside the gene matches. Looked up from germline, CDR1 is DFQATT and CDR2 is SNEGSKA (reference sequence). The CDR3 coding sequence is TGCAGTGCTAGGCCGGACAGGGCCGAGCAGTACTTC. Protein: CSARPDRAEQYF.

The chain recombines TRBV5-6 with TRBJ1-1; 7 bases line up with TRBD1. CDR3 length: 12 residues. Germline loops: CDR1 SGHDT, CDR2 YYEEEE. V lost 2 bases and J lost 7; bases outside the gene matches: 2. The DNA for the CDR3 is TGTGCCAGCAGCTTTGGACAGGTTGAAGCTTTCTTT. Translating it yields CASSFGQVEAFF.

J is TRBJ2-3 and V is TRBV2; the D is unclear. The V and J ends lost 5 bases and 0 bases respectively, with 24 bases between them. The CDR3 has 19 amino acids. Germline CDR1 SNHLY, CDR2 FYNNEI. The CDR3 region has the DNA TGTGCCAGCAGTCATGGCCCCAGCACAACGCCATATAGCACAGATACGCAGTATTTT. Translation: CASSHGPSTTPYSTDTQYF.

The rearrangement uses TRBV20-1 and TRBJ2-7; a weak D match, TRBD2 (5 bases). This CDR3 region has 14 residues. Germline lookup yields CDR1 DFQATT and CDR2 SNEGSKA (reference sequence). With 1 base removed from V and 2 bases from J, the gap between germline ends came to 12 bases. The CDR3 region is CSARGEGSPYEQYF. CDR3 nucleotides: TGCAGTGCTAGAGGTGAGGGATCCCCCTACGAGCAGTACTTC.

With respect to this clonotype: This could be a read error, since a much larger clone is one nucleotide away. This chain's CDR3 is CAGTFPSDTQYF. For the CDR3, the DNA is TGTGCCGGCACATTCCCTTCAGATACGCAGTATTTT. The chain links TRBV12-3 or TRBV12-4 to TRBJ2-3; D unresolved. This CDR3 has 12 residues. Trimming removed 11 bases from V and 4 bases from J, with 13 bases in between.

A remark on this clonotype: Sequence at one end of the junction differs from germline and may be a read error. J is TRBJ2-2 and V is TRBV7-9, with D possibly being TRBD1 (7 bases). The germline V gene has CDR1 SEHNR and CDR2 FQNEAQ (reference sequence). The CDR3 has 17 residues. CDR3 coding DNA: TGTGCCAGCAGCGAACGATACAGGGGCCTTAAGACCGGGGGGCTGTTTTTT. As protein: CASSERYRGLKTGGLFF.

The rearrangement joins TRBV4-3 to TRBJ2-7; D might be TRBD1 or TRBD2, each matching 5 bases. This CDR3 is built from 14 residues. V lost 0 bases and J 6 bases, leaving 12 bases between the germline ends. Looked up from germline, CDR1 is LGHNA and CDR2 is YSLEER. This CDR3 is CASSQERQSGEQYF. As DNA, the CDR3 is TGCGCCAGCAGCCAAGAGAGACAGAGCGGCGAGCAGTACTTC.

This clonotype has at least ten counts. The chain combines TRBV4-3 with TRBJ2-5, with D maybe TRBD2 (5 bases). Trimming left V 0 bases short and J 1 base short, with 9 bases between. There are 15 residues in the CDR3. Germline V CDR1 and CDR2: LGHNA, YSLEER. The CDR3 region has the DNA TGCGCCAGCAGCCAAGATTGGAGCGGCCAAGAGACCCAGTACTTC. The encoded protein is CASSQDWSGQETQYF.

The rearrangement links TRBV4-1 to TRBJ1-1; TRBD1 is a possible D gene (5 bases). V shed 4 bases and J shed 2 bases, with 14 bases lying between them. The CDR3 loop spans 15 amino acids. Looked up from germline, CDR1 is MGHRA and CDR2 is YSYEKL. The CDR3 DNA reads TGCGCCAGCAGCCGATTTATGACAGAAAACACTGAAGCTTTCTTT. Its translation: CASSRFMTENTEAFF.

This clonotype was observed many times. The chain combines TRBV20-1 with TRBJ1-5; no reliable D call. This CDR3 region has 11 residues. V was clipped by 4 bases and J by 6 bases, with 7 bases between them. Germline CDR1 DFQATT, CDR2 SNEGSKA (reference sequence). The CDR3, as DNA: TGCAGTGCTATGAATCCTCAGCCCCAGCATTTT. The encoded protein is CSAMNPQPQHF.

The chain recombines TRBV7-3 with TRBJ2-3, with TRBD1 as a possible D gene (5 bases). Germline CDR1 reads SGHTA; CDR2 reads FQGTGA. This CDR3 has 16 amino acids. Trimming took 2 bases from V and 0 from J, leaving 12 bases between them. This CDR3 is CASSLEPGQSTDTQYF. The CDR3 DNA sequence: TGTGCCAGCAGCTTAGAACCAGGACAAAGCACAGATACGCAGTATTTT.

V gene TRBV20-1 combines with J gene TRBJ2-7, with 13 bases aligning to TRBD2. The J segment lost 4 bases and the V segment lost 0 bases, leaving 3 bases of the junction unmatched. The CDR3 loop spans 15 amino acids. CDR1 is DFQATT and CDR2 is SNEGSKA in the germline V gene (reference sequence). The CDR3 sequence is CSAREGLAGTYEQYF. The CDR3 nucleotides are TGCAGTGCTAGAGAGGGACTAGCGGGAACATACGAGCAGTACTTC.

The table lists this clonotype with a few counts. CDR3 protein: CSAGRNYF. The CDR3 DNA reads as TGCAGTGCCGGGAGGAACTACTTC. This chain uses TRBV20-1 with TRBJ2-7, with TRBD2 matching over 7 bases. The germline gives CDR1 DFQATT, CDR2 SNEGSKA (reference sequence). CDR3 length: 8 residues. The V gene end was trimmed by 6 bases and the J gene end by 13 bases; junction bases not matched to a gene: 3.

This clonotype was seen many times. V is TRBV5-1 and J is TRBJ2-3; D might be TRBD1 (5 bases). Trimming stripped 2 bases from V and 1 base from J, with 8 bases between. The length of the CDR3 is 14 residues. In germline, CDR1 is SGHRS, CDR2 YFSETQ. CDR3 region: CASSFTGGTDTQYF. The CDR3 DNA reads as TGCGCCAGCAGCTTCACAGGAGGCACAGATACGCAGTATTTT.

As to this clonotype: A much larger clone is a single base away; this may be a read error. The rearrangement links TRBV7-8 to TRBJ1-1, with TRBD1 as a possible D gene (5 bases). Germline CDR1 and CDR2: SGHVS and FQNEAQ. Trimming stripped 0 bases from V and 4 bases from J, with 15 bases between. CDR3 length: 16 amino acids. The DNA for the CDR3 is TGTGCCAGCAGCTTAGCAGTGTACGGGGCTTTCACTGAAGCTTTCTTT. Translated, it gives CASSLAVYGAFTEAFF.

Only a few counts were recorded for this clonotype. The gene calls are TRBV27 and TRBJ1-6; 9 positions match TRBD1. The trim removed 6 bases at V and 10 bases at J, leaving 7 bases unmatched. This CDR3 has 14 amino acids. Germline V CDR1 and CDR2: MNHEY, SMNVEV (reference sequence). As DNA, the CDR3 is TGTGCCAGCAGACCGGGACAGGGAGGGTCACCCCTCCACTTT. This translates into CASRPGQGGSPLHF.

This clonotype was seen a few times. V and J are TRBV4-3 and TRBJ2-2; possibly TRBD2 for D (7 bases). Trimming removed 0 bases at V and 6 bases at J, with 17 bases between. CDR1 LGHNA and CDR2 YSLEER come from the germline V gene. CDR3 size: 17 residues. The CDR3 DNA sequence: TGCGCCAGCAGCCAAGATAGGGGCGGAGGGGGGGCCGGGGAGCTGTTTTTT. It yields the protein CASSQDRGGGGAGELFF.

This clonotype showed up many times. The genes are TRBV25-1 and TRBJ2-1, with TRBD2 as a possible D gene (5 bases). The CDR3 is 14 residues long. CDR1 is MGHDK, CDR2 SYGVNS, per germline. Between the trimmed V and J ends, which lost 4 bases and 1 base, there was a span of 8 bases. CDR3 region: CASSVGESYNEQFF. The DNA of the CDR3 is TGTGCCAGCAGTGTTGGGGAGTCCTACAATGAGCAGTTCTTC.

In its sample, this clonotype was seen a few times. The V and J genes are TRBV7-2 and TRBJ2-7, with TRBD2 matching 11 bases. V shed 7 bases and J 4 bases; nucleotides not matched to a gene: 9. Germline-derived CDR1 and CDR2 are SGHTA and FQGNSA. The CDR3 runs 15 residues. The CDR3 DNA follows: TGTGCCAGCACCCCCCCACTAGCGGGAGAATACGAGCAGTACTTC. As protein: CASTPPLAGEYEQYF.

This clonotype has a handful of counts. The junction departs from germline at one end; a sequencing error may be responsible. The chain combines TRBV3-1 with TRBJ2-3; D unresolved. CDR1 and CDR2 from the germline V gene are LGHDT and YNNKEL (reference sequence). This CDR3 comprises 16 residues. CDR3 bases: TGTGCCAGCGGCCATCGTGACCCGGCTAGCACAGATACGCAGTATTTT. Protein: CASGHRDPASTDTQYF.

CDR3 DNA sequence: TGTGCCAGTAGTAACGACGTAGGCCCTAATGAAAAACTGTTTTTT. Amino acids: CASSNDVGPNEKLFF. The rearrangement joins TRBV19 to TRBJ1-4, with D uncertain. CDR1 LNHDA and CDR2 SQIVND come from the germline V gene (reference sequence). This CDR3 is built from 15 residues. Trimming removed 4 bases from V and 3 bases from J, with 12 bases in between.